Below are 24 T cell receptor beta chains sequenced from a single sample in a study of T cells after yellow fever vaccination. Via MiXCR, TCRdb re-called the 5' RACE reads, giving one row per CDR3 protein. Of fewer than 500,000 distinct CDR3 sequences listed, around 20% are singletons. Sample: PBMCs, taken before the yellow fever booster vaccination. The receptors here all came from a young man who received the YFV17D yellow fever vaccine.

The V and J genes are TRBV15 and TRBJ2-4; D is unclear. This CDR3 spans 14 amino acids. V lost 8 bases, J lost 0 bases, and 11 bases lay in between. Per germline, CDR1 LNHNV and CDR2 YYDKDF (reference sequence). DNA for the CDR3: TGTGCCACCCTGGGTACAGAAGCCAAAAACATTCAGTACTTC. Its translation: CATLGTEAKNIQYF. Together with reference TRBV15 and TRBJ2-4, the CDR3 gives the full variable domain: DAMVIQNPRYQVTQFGKPVTLSCSQTLNHNVMYWYQQKSSQAPKLLFHYYDKDFNNEADTPDNFQSRRPNTSFCFLDIRSPGLGDTAMYLCATLGTEAKNIQYFGAGTRLSVL.

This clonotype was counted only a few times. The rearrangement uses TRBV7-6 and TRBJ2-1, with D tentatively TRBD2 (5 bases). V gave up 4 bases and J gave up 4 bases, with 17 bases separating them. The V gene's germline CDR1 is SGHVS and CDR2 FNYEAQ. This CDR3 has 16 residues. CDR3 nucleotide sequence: TGTGCCAGCAGCTCAAACATGGCTAGCCCTTACAATGAGCAGTTCTTC. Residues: CASSSNMASPYNEQFF.

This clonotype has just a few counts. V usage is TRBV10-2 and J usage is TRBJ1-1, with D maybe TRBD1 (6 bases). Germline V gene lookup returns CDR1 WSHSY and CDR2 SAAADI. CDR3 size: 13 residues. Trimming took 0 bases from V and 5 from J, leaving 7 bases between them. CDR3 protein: CASSESGGTEAFF. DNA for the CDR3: TGCGCCAGCAGTGAGTCAGGGGGGACTGAAGCTTTCTTT.

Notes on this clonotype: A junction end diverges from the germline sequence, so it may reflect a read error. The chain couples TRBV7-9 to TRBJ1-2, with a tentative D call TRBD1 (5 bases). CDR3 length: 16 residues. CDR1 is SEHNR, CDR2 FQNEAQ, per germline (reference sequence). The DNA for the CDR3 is TGTGCCAGGAGCTTAGGGACGGATAACCCGCACTATGGCTACACCTTC. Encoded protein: CARSLGTDNPHYGYTF.

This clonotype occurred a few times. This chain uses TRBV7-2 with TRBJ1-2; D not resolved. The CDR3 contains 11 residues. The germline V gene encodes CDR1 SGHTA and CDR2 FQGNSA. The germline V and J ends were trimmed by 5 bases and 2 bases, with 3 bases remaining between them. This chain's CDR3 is CASSKNYGYTF. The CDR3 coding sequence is TGTGCCAGCAGCAAGAACTATGGCTACACCTTC.

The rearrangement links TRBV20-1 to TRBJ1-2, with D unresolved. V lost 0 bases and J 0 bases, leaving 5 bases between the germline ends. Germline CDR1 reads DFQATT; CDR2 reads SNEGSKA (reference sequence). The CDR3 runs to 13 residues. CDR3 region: CSARDGANYGYTF. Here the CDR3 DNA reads TGCAGTGCTAGAGACGGAGCTAACTATGGCTACACCTTC.

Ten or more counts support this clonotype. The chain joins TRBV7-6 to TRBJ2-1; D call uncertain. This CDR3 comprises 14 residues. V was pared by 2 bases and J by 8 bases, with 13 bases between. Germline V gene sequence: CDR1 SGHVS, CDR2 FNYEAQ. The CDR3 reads CASSLYWGDDEQFF. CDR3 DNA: TGTGCCAGCAGCTTATACTGGGGTGACGATGAGCAGTTCTTC.

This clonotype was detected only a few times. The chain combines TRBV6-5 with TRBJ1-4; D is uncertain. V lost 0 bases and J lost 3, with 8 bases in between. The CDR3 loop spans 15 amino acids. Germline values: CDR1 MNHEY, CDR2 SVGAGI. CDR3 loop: CASSYSGRPNEKLFF. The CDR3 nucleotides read TGTGCCAGCAGTTACTCGGGAAGGCCTAATGAAAAACTGTTTTTT.

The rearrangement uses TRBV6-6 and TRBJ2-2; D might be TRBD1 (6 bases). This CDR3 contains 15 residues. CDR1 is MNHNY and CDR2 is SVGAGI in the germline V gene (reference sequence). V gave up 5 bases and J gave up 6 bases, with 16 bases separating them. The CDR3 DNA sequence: TGTGCCAGCAGTCGCCCACAGGGTACCGCCGGGGAGCTGTTTTTT. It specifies CASSRPQGTAGELFF.

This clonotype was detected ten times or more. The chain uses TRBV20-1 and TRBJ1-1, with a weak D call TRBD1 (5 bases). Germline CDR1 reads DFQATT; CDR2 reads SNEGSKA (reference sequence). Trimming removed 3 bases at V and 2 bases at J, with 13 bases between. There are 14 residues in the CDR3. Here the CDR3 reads CSARPGGANTEAFF. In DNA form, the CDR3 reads TGCAGTGCTAGGCCCGGAGGGGCAAACACTGAAGCTTTCTTT.

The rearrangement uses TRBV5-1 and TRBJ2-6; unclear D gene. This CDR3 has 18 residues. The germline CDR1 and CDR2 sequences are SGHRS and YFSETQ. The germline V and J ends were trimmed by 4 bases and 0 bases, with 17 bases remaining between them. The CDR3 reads CASSGTGNPYSGANVLTF. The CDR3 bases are TGCGCCAGCAGCGGAACTGGGAATCCCTACTCTGGGGCCAACGTCCTGACTTTC.

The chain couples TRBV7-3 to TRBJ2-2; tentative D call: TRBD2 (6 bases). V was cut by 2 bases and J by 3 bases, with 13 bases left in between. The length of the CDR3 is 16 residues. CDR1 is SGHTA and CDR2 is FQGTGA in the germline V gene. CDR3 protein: CASSLPWGTYTGELFF. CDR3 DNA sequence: TGTGCCAGCAGCTTACCTTGGGGGACTTACACCGGGGAGCTGTTTTTT.

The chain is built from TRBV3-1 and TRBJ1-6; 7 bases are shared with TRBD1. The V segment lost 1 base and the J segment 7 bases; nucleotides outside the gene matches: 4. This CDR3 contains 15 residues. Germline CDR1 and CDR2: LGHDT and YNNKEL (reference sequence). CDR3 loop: CASSQGGGQNSPLHF. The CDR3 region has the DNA TGTGCCAGCAGCCAAGGAGGGGGCCAGAATTCACCCCTCCACTTT.

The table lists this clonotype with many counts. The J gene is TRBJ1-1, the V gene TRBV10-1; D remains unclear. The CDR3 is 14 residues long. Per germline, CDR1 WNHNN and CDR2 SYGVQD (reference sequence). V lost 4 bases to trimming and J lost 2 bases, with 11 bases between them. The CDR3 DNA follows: TGCGCCAGCAGTGTAGATCATGAAAACACTGAAGCTTTCTTT. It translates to CASSVDHENTEAFF.

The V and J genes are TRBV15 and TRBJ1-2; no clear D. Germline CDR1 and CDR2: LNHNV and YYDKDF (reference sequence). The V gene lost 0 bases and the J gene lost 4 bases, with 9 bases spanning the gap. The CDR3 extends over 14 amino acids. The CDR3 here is CATSRDSGSYGYTF. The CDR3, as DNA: TGTGCCACCAGCAGAGATTCCGGCAGCTATGGCTACACCTTC.

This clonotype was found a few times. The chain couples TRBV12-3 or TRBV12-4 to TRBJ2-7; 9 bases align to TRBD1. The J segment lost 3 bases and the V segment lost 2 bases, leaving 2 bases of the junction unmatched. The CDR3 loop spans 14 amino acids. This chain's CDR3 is CASSLWGQGYEQYF. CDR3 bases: TGTGCCAGCAGTTTATGGGGACAGGGCTACGAGCAGTACTTC.

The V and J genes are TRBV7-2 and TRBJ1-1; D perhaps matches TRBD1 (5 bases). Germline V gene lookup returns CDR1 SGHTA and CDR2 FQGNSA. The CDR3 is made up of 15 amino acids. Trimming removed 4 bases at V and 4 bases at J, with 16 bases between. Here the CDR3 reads CASSYDPNGATEAFF. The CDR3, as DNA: TGTGCCAGCAGCTACGACCCGAACGGGGCCACTGAAGCTTTCTTT.

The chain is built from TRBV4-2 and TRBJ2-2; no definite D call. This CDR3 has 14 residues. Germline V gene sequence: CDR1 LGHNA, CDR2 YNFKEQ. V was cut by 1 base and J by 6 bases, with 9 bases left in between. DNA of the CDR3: TGTGCCAGCAGCCAAGGTGGGGATGCCGGGGAGCTGTTTTTT. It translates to CASSQGGDAGELFF.

CDR3 region: CATQGEGGSADTQYF. The CDR3 DNA follows: TGTGCCACCCAAGGAGAGGGGGGCTCGGCAGATACGCAGTATTTT. The chain couples TRBV24-1 to TRBJ2-3, with D perhaps given as TRBD1 or TRBD2 (6 bases each). Germline CDR1 is KGHDR and CDR2 is SFDVKD. With 9 bases removed from V and 4 bases from J, the gap between germline ends came to 19 bases. This CDR3 region has 15 residues.

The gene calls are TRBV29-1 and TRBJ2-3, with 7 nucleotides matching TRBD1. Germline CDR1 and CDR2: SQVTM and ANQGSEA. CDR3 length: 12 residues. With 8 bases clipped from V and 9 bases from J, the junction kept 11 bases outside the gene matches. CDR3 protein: CSTGTQGNTQYF. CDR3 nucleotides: TGCAGCACGGGGACACAGGGGAACACGCAGTATTTT.

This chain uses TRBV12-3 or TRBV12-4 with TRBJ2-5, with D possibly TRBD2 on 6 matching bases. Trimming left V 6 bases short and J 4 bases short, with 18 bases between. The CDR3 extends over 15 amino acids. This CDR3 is CASSSQTRGPETQYF. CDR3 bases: TGTGCCAGCAGCTCCCAGACTAGGGGCCCAGAGACCCAGTACTTC.

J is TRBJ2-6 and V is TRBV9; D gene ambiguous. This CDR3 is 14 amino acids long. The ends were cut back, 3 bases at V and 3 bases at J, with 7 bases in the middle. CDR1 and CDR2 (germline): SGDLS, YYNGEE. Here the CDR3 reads CASSGKVGANVLTF. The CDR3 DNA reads TGTGCCAGCAGCGGTAAGGTTGGGGCCAACGTCCTGACTTTC.

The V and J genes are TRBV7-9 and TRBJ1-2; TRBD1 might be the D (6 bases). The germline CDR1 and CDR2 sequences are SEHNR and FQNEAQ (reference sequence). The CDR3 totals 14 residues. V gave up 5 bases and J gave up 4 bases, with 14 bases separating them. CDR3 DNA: TGTGCCAGCAGCCCGGGGGGCCGATCCTATGGCTACACCTTC. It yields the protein CASSPGGRSYGYTF.

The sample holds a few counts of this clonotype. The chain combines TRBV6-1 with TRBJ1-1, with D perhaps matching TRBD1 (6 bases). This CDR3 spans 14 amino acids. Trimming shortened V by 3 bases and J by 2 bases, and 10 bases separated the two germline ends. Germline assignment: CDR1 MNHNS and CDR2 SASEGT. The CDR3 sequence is CASSELQGNTEAFF. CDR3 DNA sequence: TGTGCCAGCAGTGAGCTACAGGGAAACACTGAAGCTTTCTTT.